This T cell receptor beta chain came from a study of neurological immune-mediated disorders. Findings of the study overall: CDR3 amino acid sequences of expanded clones were not shared across subjects, a result suggesting private repertoires in all groups.

This clonotype came up many times. Its specificity is unknown. Germline V lookup: CDR1 SGHRS, CDR2 YFSETQ. The V and J ends lost 1 base and 4 bases respectively, with 14 bases between them. The CDR3 runs to 15 residues. As for the cDNA, it was generated by 5'RACE with 10-nucleotide random UMIs. A single record per CDR3 protein comes from TCRdb applying MiXCR to the 5' RACE reads. The table records about 51,000 distinct CDR3 sequences, approximately 17% of them present only once. Sequencing was done on a sample of PBMCs. This TCR was sampled from a man in his sixties in good health. This rearrangement joins TRBV5-1 to TRBJ2-5; weak D call: TRBD2 (6 bases). CDR3 amino acids: CASSLYGSQGETQYF. CDR3 nucleotide sequence: TGCGCCAGCAGCTTGTACGGGAGTCAGGGAGAGACCCAGTACTTC. The full variable domain, in which reference TRBV5-1 and TRBJ2-5 provide the parts outside the CDR3, is KAGVTQTPRYLIKTRGQQVTLSCSPISGHRSVSWYQQTPGQGLQFLFEYFSETQRNKGNFPGRFSGRQFSNSRSEMNVSTLELGDSALYLCASSLYGSQGETQYFGPGTRLLVL.